This T cell receptor beta chain originates from a study of response to subunit inactivated influenza vaccine. Whole-study findings and limits: The authors offered the suggestion that each seasonal influenza vaccination recruits few new T cells.

This clonotype was seen repeatedly, ten times or more. Antigen unknown. A junction boundary mismatches the germline segment, possibly from a read error. The CDR3 sequence is 12 residues long. CDR1 is DFQATT, CDR2 SNEGSKA, per germline (reference sequence). One entry per CDR3 protein results from TCRdb running MiXCR on the RT-PCR reads. In the table there are about 780,000 distinct CDR3 sequences, under 20% of which are singletons. The sequence derives from a man aged 50 to 59 who received an inactivated influenza vaccine. The rearrangement links TRBV20-1 to TRBJ2-1, with D possibly TRBD2 on 5 matching bases. Here the sequenced sample was PBMCs from blood, taken more than 4 days after vaccination. The CDR3 coding sequence is TGCAGTGCCAGAGGGCAGAACAATGAGCAGTTCTTC. Protein sequence: CSARGQNNEQFF.